This T cell receptor beta chain originates from a study of blood T cells in healthy people across ages. V lost 3 bases and J 2 bases, leaving 6 bases between the germline ends. The germline CDR1 and CDR2 sequences are MRHNA and SNTAGT. The CDR3 is 13 amino acids. In its sample, this clonotype was seen many times. PCR was performed a second time for 7 to 11 cycles using a sample-barcoded 5' primer and a J-beta primer mix. TCRdb called the 5' RACE reads again in MiXCR, with one record for every CDR3 protein. The sample lists approximately 1.5 million distinct CDR3 sequences, about 42% seen once, with under 5% in the top ten.

Sequenced sample: blood. The sequence was collected from a woman aged 18-35 years in good health. The rearrangement uses TRBV6-4 and TRBJ2-3, with D hard to call. CDR3 amino acids: CASSESDTDTQYF. CDR3 coding DNA: TGTGCCAGCAGTGAAAGCGACACAGATACGCAGTATTTT.